The 3 T cell receptor beta chains below were found in one sample sequenced in a study of immune reconstitution after stem cell transplant in scleroderma. TCRdb processed the RT-PCR reads anew with MiXCR; each CDR3 protein has one entry. The sample shows 4,500 to 7,000 distinct CDR3 sequences, approximately 8.2% of them seen only once. Specimen collection occurred before or after autologous hematopoietic stem cell transplantation (not recorded which). The receptors were gathered from a male donor with systemic sclerosis.

By sample fraction, this clonotype is medium-sized (0.01 to 0.1%). J is TRBJ2-3 and V is TRBV28; 7 bases are a match to TRBD1. Unmatched junction bases numbered 4, after V lost 2 bases and J lost 5 bases. CDR1 and CDR2 from the germline V gene are MDHEN and SYDVKM. The CDR3 is made up of 14 amino acids. CDR3 in amino acids: CASSLPQGVDTQYF. CDR3 bases: TGTGCCAGCAGTTTACCCCAGGGGGTAGATACGCAGTATTTT. The full variable domain, completed using reference TRBV28 and TRBJ2-3, is DVKVTQSSRYLVKRTGEKVFLECVQDMDHENMFWYRQDPGLGLRLIYFSYDVKMKEKGDIPEGYSVSREKKERFSLILESASTNQTSMYLCASSLPQGVDTQYFGPGTRLTVL.

This chain connects TRBV7-8 to TRBJ2-3, with D tentatively TRBD1 or TRBD2 (5 bases each). Germline assignment: CDR1 SGHVS and CDR2 FQNEAQ. The V and J ends lost 3 bases and 2 bases respectively, with 15 bases between them. CDR3 length: 16 residues. CDR3 loop: CASSFQGEGPTDTQYF. In nucleotides, the CDR3 is TGTGCCAGCAGCTTCCAGGGTGAGGGGCCCACAGATACGCAGTATTTT.

This chain uses TRBV7-8 with TRBJ2-1, with TRBD2 as a possible D gene (5 bases). The CDR3 extends over 16 amino acids. Germline CDR1 is SGHVS and CDR2 is FQNEAQ. Trimming left V 8 bases short and J 6 bases short, with 23 bases between. CDR3 amino acids: CASRRGLSAVVNEQFF. The CDR3 region has the DNA TGTGCCAGCCGAAGAGGGTTGTCAGCGGTAGTCAATGAGCAGTTCTTC. Using reference TRBV7-8 and TRBJ2-1 for the parts outside the CDR3, the full variable domain is GAGVSQSPRYKVAKRGQDVALRCDPISGHVSLFWYQQALGQGPEFLTYFQNEAQLDKSGLPSDRFFAERPEGSVSTLKIQRTQQEDSAVYLCASRRGLSAVVNEQFFGPGTRLTVL.